This T cell receptor (beta chain) was sequenced during a study of T cells of healthy individuals. The germline gives CDR1 SGHTA, CDR2 FQGNSA. The CDR3 is 13 residues long, counting both termini. Note on this clonotype: Likely a read error: the CDR3 ends without its conserved phenylalanine or tryptophan. Because the CDR3's place on the DNA is in doubt, the DNA is left out and the CDR3 is given as listed by TCRdb.

TCRdb recomputed calls from the 5' RACE reads with MiXCR, one row per CDR3 protein. The table records around 98,000 distinct CDR3 sequences, 15% to 20% of them present only once. The TCR originated in a human donor in good health. The V call is TRBV7-2, the J call TRBJ2-7; the table calls TRBD2, which could not be checked here. CDR3 sequence: CASSLEREGLTHL.